This entry describes one T cell receptor (beta chain). Generated by immunoSEQ multiplex PCR, the TCRdb table keeps only in-frame clones and is missing some. The table has fewer than 20,000 clones, roughly 79% seen once. This CDR3 has 16 amino acids. Germline trimming cut 0 bases from V and 7 bases from J; bases unmatched to any gene: 8. CDR1 SGHDT and CDR2 YYEEEE come from the germline V gene. The data are from a study of chemoradiotherapy in HPV16-positive cancers. Sampling was conducted from a patient who underwent chemoradiotherapy. This receptor was identified in a human donor with HPV-associated anogenital cancer. The chain employs TRBV5-6 and TRBJ1-5; 9 nucleotides line up with TRBD1. CDR3 bases: TGTGCCAGCAGCTTGGCCGTAACAGGGGGCGCGCAGCCCCAGCATTTT. Encoded protein: CASSLAVTGGAQPQHF.